This TCR beta chain was sequenced for a study of response to subunit inactivated influenza vaccine. Trimming removed 4 bases at V and 0 bases at J, with 10 bases between. Germline V gives CDR1 MNHNS, CDR2 SASEGT. The CDR3 length is 14 residues. TCRdb recomputed calls from the RT-PCR reads with MiXCR, one row per CDR3 protein. The sample contains hundreds of thousands of distinct CDR3 sequences, 15% to 18% of which appear only once. This clonotype was sampled from a man in his forties or fifties who received an inactivated influenza vaccine. The V gene is TRBV6-1, the J gene TRBJ2-7, with D unclear. The sequencing here drew on PBMCs from blood, taken 12 days after vaccination. The CDR3 DNA sequence: TGTGCCAGCAGTGGGACGAGGAGCTCCTACGAGCAGTACTTC. It yields the protein CASSGTRSSYEQYF.